This is a list of T cell receptor beta chains from one sample in a study of molecular identifiers for immune sequencing clone quantification. A single record per CDR3 protein comes from TCRdb applying MiXCR to the PCR reads. The profile covers 300,000 to 350,000 distinct CDR3 sequences, with 20% to 25% appearing a single time and approximately 0.83% taken by the ten largest. Sequenced material: naive CD8+ T cells from blood, with Jurkat cell RNA spiked in. All receptors derive from a human donor in good health. Some libraries in this study had Jurkat cell RNA spiked in. The CDR3 runs from the conserved cysteine through the conserved F or W. A D gene is named only where the DNA matches it firmly. Where a row states a size, it is once, few, many or the class of an expanded clone; other rows omit it.

>TRBV7-8|many|TRBJ2-1|.
CASSAPRRFNEQFF
TGTGCCAGCAGCGCACCAAGGAGGTTTAATGAGCAGTTCTTC
>TRBV4-3|many|TRBJ2-3|.
CASSQDSSTDTQYF
TGCGCCAGCAGCCAAGATAGCTCCACAGATACGCAGTATTTT
>TRBV20-1|many|TRBJ2-2|.
CSAREGVYTGELFF
TGCAGTGCTAGAGAAGGGGTTTACACCGGGGAGCTGTTTTTT
>TRBV6-2/TRBV6-3|.|TRBJ1-5|.
CASSTLFSNRPQHF
TGTGCCAGCAGTACCCTTTTTAGCAATCGGCCCCAGCATTTT
>TRBV4-3|many|TRBJ2-7|TRBD1
CASSQGTGMYEQYF
TGCGCCAGCAGCCAGGGGACAGGAATGTACGAGCAGTACTTC
>TRBV7-9|.|TRBJ1-4|.
CASSFSTGNERLFF
TGTGCCAGCAGCTTCAGTACGGGGAATGAAAGACTGTTTTTT
>TRBV7-9|few|TRBJ1-5|TRBD1
CASSLGPGTGISNQPQHF
TGTGCCAGCAGCTTAGGTCCAGGGACAGGAATAAGCAATCAGCCCCAGCATTTT
>TRBV7-8|many|TRBJ2-3|TRBD2
CASSSMGGGGGTDTQYF
TGTGCCAGCAGCTCAATGGGGGGCGGGGGGGGGACAGATACGCAGTATTTT
>TRBV9|many|TRBJ2-7|TRBD2
CASGGDGYEQYF
TGTGCCAGCGGGGGGGACGGCTACGAGCAGTACTTC
>TRBV7-9|many|TRBJ1-1|.
CASSPEYTEAFF
TGTGCCAGCAGCCCTGAGTACACTGAAGCTTTCTTT
>TRBV6-2/TRBV6-3|.|TRBJ2-7|TRBD2
CASSSTRLAGDEQYF
TGTGCCAGCAGTTCCACGAGACTAGCGGGCGACGAGCAGTACTTC
>TRBV7-9|.|TRBJ2-7|TRBD1
CASSAGTGAFYERYF
TGTGCCAGCAGCGCCGGGACAGGGGCCTTCTACGAGCGGTACTTC
>TRBV29-1|many|TRBJ2-3|TRBD1
CSVDSLDRAVTDTQYF
TGCAGCGTTGATAGTTTGGACAGGGCGGTCACAGATACGCAGTATTTT
>TRBV6-6|many|TRBJ2-1|TRBD2
CASSYVAGGPGAEQFF
TGTGCCAGCAGTTACGTGGCGGGAGGGCCAGGGGCCGAGCAGTTCTTC
>TRBV2|few|TRBJ2-3|.
CASSERGWTDTQYF
TGTGCCAGCAGTGAAAGGGGTTGGACAGATACGCAGTATTTT
>TRBV20-1|many|TRBJ2-3|.
CSARMGLIYTDTQYF
TGCAGTGCTAGAATGGGACTGATCTACACAGATACGCAGTATTTT
>TRBV19|few|TRBJ1-1|.
CASSIIGGTEAFF
TGTGCCAGTAGTATAATTGGGGGTACTGAAGCTTTCTTT
>TRBV19|many|TRBJ1-1|.
CASSLGHFEAFF
TGTGCCAGTAGTCTCGGACATTTCGAAGCTTTCTTT
>TRBV28|many|TRBJ2-7|.
CASSLGIYEQYF
TGTGCCAGCAGTTTGGGTATCTACGAGCAGTACTTC
>TRBV7-3|many|TRBJ2-7|TRBD1
CASSLRPDRAYGEQYF
TGTGCCAGCAGCTTAAGACCGGACAGGGCCTATGGCGAGCAGTACTTC
>TRBV12-3/TRBV12-4|few|TRBJ2-7|TRBD2
CASSGEGFPEQYF
TGTGCCAGCAGTGGGGAGGGGTTCCCCGAGCAGTACTTC
>TRBV4-3|.|TRBJ1-1|.
CASSQDLGIPLGEPSEAFF
TGCGCCAGCAGCCAAGATTTAGGCATTCCTCTCGGGGAACCATCTGAAGCTTTCTTT
>TRBV19|few|TRBJ1-5|.
CASSWTVAGQPQHF
TGTGCCAGTAGTTGGACGGTAGCGGGTCAGCCCCAGCATTTT
>TRBV7-9|many|TRBJ1-1|.
CASSFSVSEAFF
TGTGCCAGCAGCTTTTCAGTCTCTGAAGCTTTCTTT
>TRBV12-3/TRBV12-4|many|TRBJ2-7|TRBD1
CASSDRGKMGEQYF
TGTGCCAGCAGTGACAGGGGCAAGATGGGCGAGCAGTACTTC
>TRBV5-4|many|TRBJ2-7|TRBD1
CASSLGQGSDEQYF
TGTGCCAGCAGCTTGGGACAGGGGAGTGACGAGCAGTACTTC
>TRBV30|many|TRBJ2-4|.
CAWSGAKNIQYF
TGTGCCTGGAGTGGCGCCAAAAACATTCAGTACTTC
>TRBV30|.|TRBJ1-1|.
CAYKNMNTEAFF
TGTGCCTATAAGAATATGAACACTGAAGCTTTCTTT
>TRBV20-1|.|TRBJ2-1|TRBD2
CSVPSGAVPGLAEYNEQFF
TGCAGTGTCCCTTCAGGGGCGGTCCCGGGACTAGCGGAGTACAATGAGCAGTTCTTC
>TRBV13|few|TRBJ2-5|.
CASSLGLGPQTQETQYF
TGTGCCAGCAGCTTAGGCCTAGGGCCCCAGACTCAAGAGACCCAGTACTTC
>TRBV10-3|few|TRBJ2-5|TRBD1
CAISPGQGQETQYF
TGTGCCATCAGCCCTGGACAGGGCCAAGAGACCCAGTACTTC
>TRBV5-6|many|TRBJ2-6|.
CASSSGLSSGANVLTF
TGTGCCAGCAGCTCCGGACTCTCCTCTGGGGCCAACGTCCTGACTTTC
>TRBV4-2|many|TRBJ1-1|.
CASSQRTGMNTEAFF
TGTGCCAGCAGCCAACGTACAGGAATGAACACTGAAGCTTTCTTT
>TRBV7-9|many|TRBJ2-5|TRBD2
CASSTTSGYEETQYF
TGTGCCAGCAGCACGACTAGCGGTTACGAAGAGACCCAGTACTTC
>TRBV7-9|many|TRBJ1-1|.
CASSGAGSAGTEAFF
TGTGCCAGCAGCGGCGCTGGGTCAGCCGGCACTGAAGCTTTCTTT
>TRBV28|few|TRBJ2-7|.
CAMGGRSGEQYF
TGTGCCATGGGGGGAAGGTCGGGGGAGCAGTACTTC
>TRBV9|many|TRBJ1-5|.
CASSAGVTNQPQHF
TGTGCCAGCTCCGCAGGGGTCACCAATCAGCCCCAGCATTTT
>TRBV27|many|TRBJ1-5|TRBD1
CASSLWGQGTQPQHF
TGTGCCAGCAGTTTATGGGGACAGGGGACGCAGCCCCAGCATTTT
>TRBV24-1|once|TRBJ2-1|.
CATSDPRGSYNEQFF
TGTGCCACCAGTGACCCCCGCGGCTCCTACAATGAGCAGTTCTTC
>TRBV12-3/TRBV12-4|.|TRBJ2-1|.
CASSLRGQGYNEQFF
TGTGCCAGCAGTTTACGTGGGCAGGGCTACAATGAGCAGTTCTTC
>TRBV5-4|.|TRBJ1-1|TRBD1
CASSLKTGDTEAFF
TGTGCCAGCAGCTTGAAGACAGGGGACACTGAAGCTTTCTTT
>TRBV27|.|TRBJ1-2|.
CASSFSAGKGGYTF
TGTGCCAGCAGTTTCAGTGCAGGGAAGGGAGGCTACACCTTC
>TRBV6-2/TRBV6-3|many|TRBJ2-5|TRBD1
CASSSAGQGIQETQYF
TGTGCCAGCAGTTCCGCCGGACAGGGGATTCAAGAGACCCAGTACTTC
>TRBV5-1|.|TRBJ2-7|TRBD1
CASRPTGDYEQYF
TGCGCCAGCCGCCCGACAGGGGACTACGAGCAGTACTTC
>TRBV13|many|TRBJ2-3|TRBD2
CASSARTSGGTDTQYF
TGTGCCAGCAGCGCCAGGACTAGCGGGGGCACAGATACGCAGTATTTT
>TRBV7-2|many|TRBJ1-1|.
CASSWPGGATEAFF
TGTGCCAGCAGCTGGCCTGGGGGGGCGACTGAAGCTTTCTTT